What follows are 23 T cell receptor beta chains derived from one specimen sequenced in a study of T cells in Graves' hyperthyroidism and ophthalmopathy. The CDR3 regions of TCR beta were amplified from RNA transcripts. An initial round of RT-PCR targeting the TCR CDR3 relied on the HTBI primer set. TCRdb re-called the multiplex PCR reads with MiXCR, one entry per CDR3 protein. Altogether over 650,000 distinct CDR3 sequences are present, roughly 15% being singletons, with the ten largest covering roughly 8%. The sequenced sample consisted of blood. Receptors were obtained from a man younger than 35 with Graves' hyperthyroidism.

This clonotype was seen many times. This chain connects TRBV20-1 to TRBJ2-7, with 7 positions matching TRBD2. Germline loops: CDR1 DFQATT, CDR2 SNEGSKA (reference sequence). The V and J ends lost 3 bases and 4 bases, in that order; junction bases with no gene match: 18. The CDR3 runs 17 residues. CDR3 bases: TGCAGTGCTAGTCGGGGGGTAGCTAGCCTAGTTGGGTACGAGCAGTACTTC. This sequence encodes CSASRGVASLVGYEQYF.

There are a few counts of this clonotype. Being one base from a much bigger clone, this may be a read error. The J gene is TRBJ2-7, the V gene TRBV14; 12 positions agree with TRBD2. Looked up from germline, CDR1 is SGHDN and CDR2 is FVKESK. The CDR3 runs to 15 residues. Germline trimming cut 5 bases from V and 3 bases from J; bases unmatched to any gene: 5. In nucleotides, the CDR3 is TGTGCCAGCAGCGCCCGGACTAGCGGGATCTACGAGCAGTACTTC. This translates into CASSARTSGIYEQYF.

In this sample, this clonotype turned up a few times. CDR3 sequence: CASRKTRFSNQPQHF. The CDR3 DNA sequence: TGTGCCAGCAGGAAAACGCGGTTTAGCAATCAGCCCCAGCATTTT. J is TRBJ1-5 and V is TRBV6-2 or TRBV6-3; D gene uncertain. V shed 6 bases and J shed 0 bases, with 12 bases lying between them. This CDR3 contains 15 residues. Germline V CDR1 and CDR2: MNHEY, SVGEGT.

The table lists this clonotype with many counts. The J gene is TRBJ2-5, the V gene TRBV5-8; 7 nucleotides match TRBD1. V lost 1 base and J lost 5; bases outside the gene matches: 5. CDR3 length: 14 amino acids. Germline V gene data show CDR1 as SGHTS and CDR2 as YDEGEE. For the CDR3, the DNA is TGTGCCAGCAGCTTGCGACAGGGCGGGGAGACCCAGTACTTC. Protein: CASSLRQGGETQYF.

This clonotype was counted between two and nine times. The chain is built from TRBV3-1 and TRBJ1-1, with TRBD1 matching over 7 bases. Germline-derived CDR1 and CDR2 are LGHDT and YNNKEL (reference sequence). Losses at the gene ends were 4 bases for V and 5 bases for J; bases not matched to a gene: 10. This CDR3 has 15 amino acids. CDR3 DNA: TGTGCCAGCAGCCGCTCGGCCTCCAGGGGGACTGAAGCTTTCTTT. As protein: CASSRSASRGTEAFF. Drawing the rest from reference TRBV3-1 and TRBJ1-1, the complete variable domain is DTAVSQTPKYLVTQMGNDKSIKCEQNLGHDTMYWYKQDSKKFLKIMFSYNNKELIINETVPNRFSPKSPDKAHLNLHINSLELGDSAVYFCASSRSASRGTEAFFGQGTRLTVV.

CDR3 residues: CASSVRSFSYEQYF. The CDR3 coding sequence is TGTGCCAGCAGCGTCCGCAGCTTCTCCTACGAGCAGTACTTC. The chain links TRBV9 to TRBJ2-7; D call uncertain. V was trimmed by 2 bases and J by 0 bases, leaving 9 bases between them. CDR3 length: 14 residues. Germline lookup yields CDR1 SGDLS and CDR2 YYNGEE.

Only a few counts were recorded for this clonotype. For the CDR3, the DNA is TGTGCCAGCAGCCAAGGGGTACGGGTTGGGGATGAGCAGTTCTTC. It is translated as CASSQGVRVGDEQFF. This chain joins TRBV14 and TRBJ2-1; D call uncertain. Germline assignment: CDR1 SGHDN and CDR2 FVKESK. The CDR3 runs to 15 residues. V was shortened by 1 base and J by 8 bases, with 15 bases between the two germline ends.

This clonotype turned up a few times. The CDR3 nucleotides are TGTGCCAGCAGCGCCAGGACAGCCCACTATGGCTACACCTTC. This translates into CASSARTAHYGYTF. The J gene is TRBJ1-2, the V gene TRBV7-8; possibly TRBD1 for D (6 bases). In germline, CDR1 is SGHVS, CDR2 FQNEAQ. The CDR3 consists of 14 residues. The ends were cut back, 5 bases at V and 3 bases at J, with 13 bases in the middle.

This clonotype was detected a few times. The rearrangement links TRBV19 to TRBJ1-2; no reliable D call. The CDR3 length is 15 residues. Germline assignment: CDR1 LNHDA and CDR2 SQIVND (reference sequence). Trimming removed 7 bases from V and 1 base from J, with 16 bases in between. Written as DNA, the CDR3 is TGTGCCAGTAATGAAGCGGCAGCCAATAACTATGGCTACACCTTC. Its translation: CASNEAAANNYGYTF.

The chain carries TRBV4-3 and TRBJ2-1; D is unresolved. The ends were cut back, 4 bases at V and 5 bases at J, with 9 bases in the middle. The CDR3 covers 13 residues. CDR1 and CDR2 from the germline V gene are LGHNA and YSLEER. As DNA, the CDR3 is TGCGCCAGCAGCCCCCTCGAGAACAATGAGCAGTTCTTC. Translated: CASSPLENNEQFF.

Only a few counts were recorded for this clonotype. A read error may be the cause here, since a much bigger clone is one base away. This sequence joins TRBV7-9 and TRBJ2-5; D ambiguous. In germline, CDR1 is SEHNR, CDR2 FQNEAQ (reference sequence). The CDR3 is made up of 16 amino acids. Trimming took 4 bases from V and 4 from J, leaving 19 bases between them. As DNA, the CDR3 is TGTGCCAGCAGCTCCCGTCGCGGCGGAGTTCTAGAGACCCAGTACTTC. It encodes CASSSRRGGVLETQYF.

This clonotype was detected many times. The rearrangement uses TRBV27 and TRBJ2-1; possible D gene TRBD2, 6 bases. This CDR3 contains 15 residues. Germline V gene data show CDR1 as MNHEY and CDR2 as SMNVEV (reference sequence). Trimming removed 6 bases at V and 0 bases at J, with 12 bases between. In DNA, the CDR3 is TGTGCCAGCAGCTTCCGGGGGAGCTCCTACAATGAGCAGTTCTTC. Its protein is CASSFRGSSYNEQFF.

This clonotype has ten or more counts. The CDR3 reads CASSLLANNYYNEQFF. The CDR3, as DNA: TGTGCCAGCAGTTTACTAGCCAACAACTACTACAATGAGCAGTTCTTC. The chain is built from TRBV28 and TRBJ2-1, with D possibly TRBD2 on 5 matching bases. The CDR3 is made up of 16 amino acids. The germline V and J ends were trimmed by 2 bases and 3 bases, with 14 bases remaining between them. CDR1 MDHEN and CDR2 SYDVKM come from the germline V gene.

The table lists this clonotype with a few counts. V is TRBV20-1 and J is TRBJ1-5; D remains ambiguous. V lost 2 bases to trimming and J lost 0 bases, with 11 bases between them. Germline V CDR1 and CDR2: DFQATT, SNEGSKA (reference sequence). CDR3 size: 15 residues. CDR3 coding DNA: TGCAGTGCTAGATCTCCCTTCTATAGCAATCAGCCCCAGCATTTT. Encoded protein: CSARSPFYSNQPQHF.

Concerning this clonotype itself: The junction departs from the called germline gene at one end, perhaps through a read error. The J gene is TRBJ1-6, the V gene TRBV28, with D possibly matching TRBD1 (6 bases). Per germline, CDR1 MDHEN and CDR2 SYDVKM. This CDR3 has 17 residues. The CDR3 region has the DNA TGTGCCAGCAGTTCGTTCGGTGCGGGGGGCTACCGTTCACCCTTCCACTTT. Protein sequence: CASSSFGAGGYRSPFHF. Together with reference TRBV28 and TRBJ1-6, the CDR3 gives the full variable domain: DVKVTQSSRYLVKRTGEKVFLECVQDMDHENMFWYRQDPGLGLRLIYFSYDVKMKEKGDIPEGYSVSREKKERFSLILESASTNQTSMYLCASSSFGAGGYRSPFHFGNGTRLTVT.

This clonotype was observed a handful of times. The chain carries TRBV20-1 and TRBJ2-1, with TRBD2 as a possible D gene (6 bases). V lost 4 bases and J 5 bases, leaving 18 bases between the germline ends. The CDR3 extends over 15 amino acids. Germline assignment: CDR1 DFQATT and CDR2 SNEGSKA (reference sequence). DNA for the CDR3: TGCAGTGCTAAAGACTACCGGCGGGATAACAATGAGCAGTTCTTC. Its translation is CSAKDYRRDNNEQFF.

This clonotype has a count of ten or more. The V gene is TRBV28, the J gene TRBJ2-7; 7 bases fit TRBD1. The CDR3 has 11 amino acids. J lost 6 bases, V lost 6 bases, and 2 bases had no gene match. CDR1 is MDHEN and CDR2 is SYDVKM in the germline V gene. CDR3 sequence: CASSRGIEQYF. Written as DNA, the CDR3 is TGTGCCAGCAGCAGGGGGATCGAGCAGTACTTC.

V usage is TRBV28 and J usage is TRBJ2-7; TRBD2 might be the D (6 bases). V was cut by 8 bases and J by 2 bases, with 19 bases left in between. The CDR3 loop spans 15 amino acids. CDR1 is MDHEN and CDR2 is SYDVKM in the germline V gene. The CDR3 sequence is CASLGGGRGPYEQYF. Here the CDR3 DNA reads TGTGCCAGCTTAGGTGGGGGGAGAGGCCCCTACGAGCAGTACTTC.

This clonotype was found once. Mismatch with germline at one junction end may stem from a read error. This rearrangement joins TRBV12-3 or TRBV12-4 to TRBJ2-4, with 15 nucleotides matching TRBD2. The CDR3 sequence is 16 residues long. The CDR3 coding sequence is TGTGCCAGCAGTGGACTAGCGGGAGGGCCCAAAAGCATTCAGTACTTC. It specifies CASSGLAGGPKSIQYF.

The CDR3 is CSAMPDQETQYF. CDR3 nucleotides: TGCAGTGCTATGCCTGACCAAGAGACCCAGTACTTC. V gene TRBV20-1 combines with J gene TRBJ2-5; D not certain. V lost 4 bases, J lost 0 bases, and 6 bases lay in between. The CDR3 consists of 12 residues. Germline V gene sequence: CDR1 DFQATT, CDR2 SNEGSKA (reference sequence).

V is TRBV7-9 and J is TRBJ1-1; perhaps TRBD1 as D (5 bases). The V gene's germline CDR1 is SEHNR and CDR2 FQNEAQ (reference sequence). Trimming removed 3 bases from V and 4 bases from J, with 21 bases in between. The CDR3 has 17 amino acids. CDR3 amino acids: CASSFARDHIMSTEAFF. The DNA of the CDR3 is TGTGCCAGCAGCTTCGCCCGGGACCATATTATGAGCACTGAAGCTTTCTTT.

There are a few counts of this clonotype. The chain uses TRBV3-1 and TRBJ2-3; 9 bases agree with TRBD2. The CDR3 totals 15 residues. V dropped 4 bases and J dropped 1; count of bases not matched to a gene: 3. Germline V lookup: CDR1 LGHDT, CDR2 YNNKEL (reference sequence). This chain's CDR3 is CASSRVAGGTDTQYF. CDR3 in DNA: TGTGCCAGCAGCCGAGTAGCGGGAGGCACAGATACGCAGTATTTT.

This clonotype was seen at least ten times. This chain connects TRBV20-1 to TRBJ2-3, with TRBD1 identical over 7 bases. CDR1 is DFQATT, CDR2 SNEGSKA, per germline (reference sequence). V gave up 1 base and J gave up 1 base; unmatched junction bases: 5. CDR3 size: 15 residues. DNA of the CDR3: TGCAGTGCTAGAGGACAGGGAATAGGCACAGATACGCAGTATTTT. Its protein is CSARGQGIGTDTQYF.